This T cell receptor (beta chain) emerged from a study of blood T cell repertoires in COVID-19. At the level of the study: Samples taken during acute and convalescent COVID-19 were collected in the United States, Italy and Spain. The cDNA or gDNA used as material had been derived from T cells, B-cell-depleted T cells, or PBMCs.

Authors' methods: Reference gene primer amplification in the assay estimated nucleated cell counts. Repertoires were generated with immunoSEQ multiplex PCR, while TCRdb's copy carries only in-frame clones and drops some. Clonal size and the V and J genes are those of that table, whereas D and trimming came from the DNA. This sample carries roughly 140,000 clones, 80% of them seen once, and the ten largest clones take 10% to 15%. Germline CDR1 reads MNHNY; CDR2 reads SVGAGI (reference sequence). V dropped 8 bases and J dropped 3; count of bases not matched to a gene: 4. The length of the CDR3 is 13 residues. This clone was counted only a few times.

The sample taken for sequencing was peripheral blood. The chain links TRBV6-6 to TRBJ1-1, with 9 bases lining up with TRBD1. The sequence came from a man in his sixties with active or convalescent COVID-19. The CDR3 here is CASVDRGDTEAFF. Written as DNA, the CDR3 is TGTGCCAGCGTTGACAGGGGGGACACTGAAGCTTTCTTT.